This T cell receptor beta chain appears in the sequencing data of a study of T cell repertoires in cytomegalovirus infection. Across the study: Used in the study were CMV epitopes, some recently identified and HLA-C-restricted, others well-studied and HLA-B-restricted. CMV infection and matching HLA type were both indicated by public TCR beta signatures. Study results and limitations: CMV-specific TCR beta clonotypes restricted by HLA-C dominated the ex vivo response.

TCRdb re-derived calls from the reads in MiXCR, one entry per CDR3 protein. The repertoire holds under 200,000 distinct CDR3 sequences, roughly 22% seen once, with around a quarter in the top ten. The V gene's germline CDR1 is SGHTA and CDR2 FQGNSA. Unmatched junction bases numbered 3, after V lost 1 base and J lost 4 bases. This CDR3 comprises 15 residues. This clonotype has only a few counts. Its antigen is unknown. This material consisted of CD8+ T cells from cultured PBMCs, taken from culture after CMV antigen stimulation. J is TRBJ1-3 and V is TRBV7-2, with 8 positions matching TRBD1. This receptor was taken from a human donor in good health (CMV status not recorded). Some clones in this sample may be carry-over from other donors' samples. The CDR3 DNA sequence: TGTGCCAGCAGCTTAGTTACAGGGGGAGGAAACACCATATATTTT. This encodes CASSLVTGGGNTIYF.